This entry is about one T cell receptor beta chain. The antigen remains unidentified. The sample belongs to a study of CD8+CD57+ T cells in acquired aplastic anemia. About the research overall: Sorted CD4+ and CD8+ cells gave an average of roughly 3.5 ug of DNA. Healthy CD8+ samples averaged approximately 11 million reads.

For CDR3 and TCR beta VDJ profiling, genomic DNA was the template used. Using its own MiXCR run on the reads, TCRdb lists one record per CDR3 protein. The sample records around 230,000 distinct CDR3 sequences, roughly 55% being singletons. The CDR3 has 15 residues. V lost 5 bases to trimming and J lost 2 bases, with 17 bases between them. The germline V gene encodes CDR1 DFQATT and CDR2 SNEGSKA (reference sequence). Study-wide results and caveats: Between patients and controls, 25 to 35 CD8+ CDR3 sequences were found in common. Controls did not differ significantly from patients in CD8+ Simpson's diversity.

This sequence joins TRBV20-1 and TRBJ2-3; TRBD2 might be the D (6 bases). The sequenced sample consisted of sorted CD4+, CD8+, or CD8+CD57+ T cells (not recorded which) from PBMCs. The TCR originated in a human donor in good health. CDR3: CSAWDPSEYTDTQYF. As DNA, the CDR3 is TGCAGTGCTTGGGACCCTAGCGAGTACACAGATACGCAGTATTTT.